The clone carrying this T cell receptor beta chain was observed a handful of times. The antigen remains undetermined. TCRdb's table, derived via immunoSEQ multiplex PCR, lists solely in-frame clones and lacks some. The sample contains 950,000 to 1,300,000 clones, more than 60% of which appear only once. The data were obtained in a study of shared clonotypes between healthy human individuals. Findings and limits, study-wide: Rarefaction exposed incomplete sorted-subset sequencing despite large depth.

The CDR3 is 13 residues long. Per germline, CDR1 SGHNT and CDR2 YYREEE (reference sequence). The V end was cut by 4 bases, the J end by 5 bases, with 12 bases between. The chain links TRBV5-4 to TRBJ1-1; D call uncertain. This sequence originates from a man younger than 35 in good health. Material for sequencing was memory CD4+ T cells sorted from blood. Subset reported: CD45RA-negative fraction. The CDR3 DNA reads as TGTGCCAGCAGCCCCCTCGAAGGGACTGAAGCTTTCTTT. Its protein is CASSPLEGTEAFF.